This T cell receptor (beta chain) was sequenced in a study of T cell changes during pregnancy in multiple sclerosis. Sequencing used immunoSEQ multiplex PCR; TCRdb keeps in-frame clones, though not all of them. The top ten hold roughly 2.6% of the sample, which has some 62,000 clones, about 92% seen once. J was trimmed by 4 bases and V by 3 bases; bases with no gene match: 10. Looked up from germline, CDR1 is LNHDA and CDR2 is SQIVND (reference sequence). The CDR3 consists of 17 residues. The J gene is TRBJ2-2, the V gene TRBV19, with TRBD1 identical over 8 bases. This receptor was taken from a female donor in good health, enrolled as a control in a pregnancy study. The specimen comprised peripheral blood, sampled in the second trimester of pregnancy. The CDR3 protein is CASSIGRTGRGTGELFF. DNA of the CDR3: TGTGCCAGTAGTATTGGGAGGACAGGGAGAGGCACCGGGGAGCTGTTTTTT.